This entry is about one TCR beta chain. Its specificity is unknown. Using its own MiXCR run on the reads, TCRdb lists one record per CDR3 protein. The sample has hundreds of thousands of distinct CDR3 sequences; 33% are singletons. Germline trimming cut 1 base from V and 5 bases from J; bases unmatched to any gene: 7. Germline CDR1 and CDR2: DFQATT and SNEGSKA (reference sequence). The CDR3 has 15 amino acids. These data originate in a study of T cell repertoires in cytomegalovirus infection. Study at large: HLA-B-restricted CMV epitopes that are well studied were used alongside recently identified HLA-C-restricted ones. It was the public TCR beta signatures that indicated both CMV infection and matching HLA type.

Whole-study results and caveats: HLA-C-restricted CMV-specific TCR beta clonotypes prevailed in the ex vivo response.

The chain employs TRBV20-1 and TRBJ2-1; 8 bases agree with TRBD2. Sequenced here: cultured PBMCs, sampled from culture after CMV antigen stimulation. The TCR was taken from a human donor in good health (CMV status not recorded). Some clones in this sample may be carry-over from other donors' samples. This chain's CDR3 is CSARVSGRNNNEQFF. CDR3 nucleotides: TGCAGTGCTAGAGTCAGCGGGAGAAACAACAATGAGCAGTTCTTC.